These 12 T cell receptor beta chains were sequenced from one sample in a study of CXCR3-negative and CXCR3-positive naive CD8 T cells. Findings and caveats of the study: Greater hydrophobicity was found in TRB CDR3s of CXCR3-positive naive cells than of CXCR3-negative naive cells.

For these TCRs, the target antigens are not known. It was by 5' RACE with UMI labels that the TRB cDNA libraries were prepared. Reanalyzing the 5' RACE reads, TCRdb keeps one entry per CDR3 protein, without DNA. The sample has about 3,100 distinct CDR3 sequences. Sequences were obtained from naive CXCR3+ CD8+ T cells from blood. Indicated subset: CD45RO-CCR7+CD27+CD95- naive CD8+ T cells expressing CXCR3 (TNR3+). The source is a human donor in good health. Some clones in this sample may be carry-over from other donors' samples.

The gene calls are TRBV29-1 and TRBJ2-5. The CDR3 is 13 amino acids. Germline lookup yields CDR1 SQVTM and CDR2 ANQGSEA. The CDR3 is CSVEDGYQETQYF.

Frequency places this clonotype as medium-sized. The chain combines TRBV29-1 with TRBJ2-2; TCRdb calls TRBD1, which cannot be checked without DNA. Germline values: CDR1 SQVTM, CDR2 ANQGSEA. The CDR3 covers 14 residues. The CDR3: CSVVWTGHTGELFF.

Judged by frequency, this clonotype is medium-sized. The chain couples TRBV6-2 or TRBV6-3 to TRBJ2-1; there is no DNA to check the TCRdb D call of TRBD1. The CDR3 is 17 amino acids. CDR1 and CDR2 (germline): MNHEY, SVGEGT. The CDR3 spells CASSYPPSDHTMNEQFF.

The chain has TRBV19 and TRBJ2-7; there is no DNA to check the TCRdb D call of TRBD1. The CDR3 loop spans 13 amino acids. Germline lookup yields CDR1 LNHDA and CDR2 SQIVND (reference sequence). This CDR3 is CASSTRTGNEQYF. The full variable domain, in which reference TRBV19 and TRBJ2-7 provide the parts outside the CDR3, is DGGITQSPKYLFRKEGQNVTLSCEQNLNHDAMYWYRQDPGQGLRLIYYSQIVNDFQKGDIAEGYSVSREKKESFPLTVTSAQKNPTAFYLCASSTRTGNEQYFGPGTRLTVT.

This clonotype is medium-sized by frequency. The rearrangement uses TRBV14 and TRBJ2-5; TCRdb's D call, TRBD1, is unchecked because there is no DNA. Germline CDR1 SGHDN, CDR2 FVKESK. CDR3 length equals 14 residues. Here the CDR3 reads CASSQTGEQETQYF.

This clonotype counts as medium-sized (0.01 to 0.1%) by frequency. V and J are TRBV19 and TRBJ1-1. CDR1 and CDR2 (germline): LNHDA, SQIVND (reference sequence). CDR3 length: 18 residues. CDR3 loop: CASSIDKRLEPSGTEAFF.

By frequency, this clonotype registers medium-sized. The chain couples TRBV25-1 to TRBJ1-3; TCRdb proposes TRBD1, but this gene call is untestable without DNA. CDR3 length: 16 residues. CDR1 and CDR2 from the germline V gene are MGHDK and SYGVNS. CDR3 in amino acids: CASSEGTVYSGNTIYF.

This clonotype is deemed medium-sized (0.01 to 0.1%) by its frequency. The rearrangement joins TRBV29-1 to TRBJ1-2. Germline V gene lookup returns CDR1 SQVTM and CDR2 ANQGSEA. The CDR3 loop spans 11 amino acids. CDR3 amino acids: CSSRADDGYTF.

This clonotype is classed as medium-sized (0.01 to 0.1%) by frequency. This chain connects TRBV29-1 to TRBJ2-7; the D call of TRBD1 rests on TCRdb alone, since no DNA is present to check it. CDR3 length: 13 residues. CDR1 and CDR2 (germline): SQVTM, ANQGSEA. CDR3 residues: CSVIQGTGHEQYF.

This clonotype counts as medium-sized by frequency. The rearrangement links TRBV7-9 to TRBJ1-2. Germline V gene lookup returns CDR1 SEHNR and CDR2 FQNEAQ (reference sequence). The CDR3 spans 17 residues. CDR3 sequence: CASSFIARGSWGYGYTF.

This rearrangement joins TRBV7-2 to TRBJ2-1. From germline, CDR1 is SGHTA and CDR2 FQGNSA. CDR3 length equals 15 residues. This chain's CDR3 is CASSLGQGPYNEQFF.

This clonotype ranks as medium-sized (0.01 to 0.1%) in terms of frequency. The J gene is TRBJ1-1, the V gene TRBV4-1; TCRdb picks TRBD1, but there is no DNA to check that call. CDR1 is MGHRA, CDR2 YSYEKL, per germline. This CDR3 comprises 15 residues. The CDR3 loop is CASSQFTGSNTEAFF.